The TCR beta chain under discussion was sequenced for a study of technical replicates of blood from a handful of donors. This CDR3 spans 17 amino acids. Per germline, CDR1 MDHEN and CDR2 SYDVKM. Unmatched junction bases numbered 8, after V lost 3 bases and J lost 3 bases. Sequenced by immunoSEQ multiplex PCR; TCRdb stores in-frame clones only, minus some. The sample contains about 68,000 clones, less than 98% of which appear only once. The chain uses TRBV28 and TRBJ2-1; 10 nucleotides align to TRBD2. The clonotype comes from a human donor in good health. Sequencing was carried out using T cells isolated from PBMCs. The DNA of the CDR3 is TGTGCCAGCAGTTTGTTGACTAGCGGGTACCTCTACAATGAGCAGTTCTTC. Translated, it gives CASSLLTSGYLYNEQFF.